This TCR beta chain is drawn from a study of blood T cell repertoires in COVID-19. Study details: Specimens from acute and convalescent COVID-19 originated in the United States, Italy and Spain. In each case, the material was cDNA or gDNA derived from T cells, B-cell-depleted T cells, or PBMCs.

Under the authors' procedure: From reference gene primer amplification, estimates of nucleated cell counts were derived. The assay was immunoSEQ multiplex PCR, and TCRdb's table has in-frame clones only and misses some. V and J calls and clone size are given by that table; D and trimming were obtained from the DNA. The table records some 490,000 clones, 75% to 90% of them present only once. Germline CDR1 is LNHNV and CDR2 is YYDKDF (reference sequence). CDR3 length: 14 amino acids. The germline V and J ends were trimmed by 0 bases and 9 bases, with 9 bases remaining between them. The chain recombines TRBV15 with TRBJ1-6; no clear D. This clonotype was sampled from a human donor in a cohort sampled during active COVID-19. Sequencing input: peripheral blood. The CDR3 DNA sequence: TGTGCCACCAGCAGAGAAGTAACAAGTTCACCCCTCCACTTT. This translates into CATSREVTSSPLHF.